The present TCR beta chain was sequenced within a study of T-cell reconstitution after alpha-beta-depleted transplantation in children. Whole-study findings and limits: Where alpha-beta T cells came from about two months after transplant was reportedly several hundred expanded graft clones. Some patients showed high day-60 TCRbeta diversity, which derived from surviving recipient T cells and thymic progenitors. T-cell counts and diversity at one year following transplant were attributed mainly to newly produced T cells.

At least ten counts were recorded for this clonotype. Its target is not known. The authors prepared the TCRbeta library with unique molecular identifiers. TCRdb fed the PCR reads into MiXCR, producing one record per CDR3 protein. There are almost 250,000 distinct CDR3 sequences in the sample; roughly 24% occur only once, and about 2.6% lies in the top ten. Germline V gene sequence: CDR1 SQVTM, CDR2 ANQGSEA. V lost 4 bases and J lost 4; bases outside the gene matches: 4. The CDR3 is made up of 15 amino acids. This rearrangement joins TRBV29-1 to TRBJ2-3; the match to TRBD2 covers 14 bases. The source of this sequence is a girl aged 2 to 9 with Fanconi anemia, due to receive a stem cell transplant. The sample consisted of PBMCs, taken before TCRalphabeta/CD19-depleted stem cell transplant. In DNA, the CDR3 is TGCAGCGTTGTTGGGACTAGCGGGAGCGCAGATACGCAGTATTTT. Protein product: CSVVGTSGSADTQYF.